This T cell receptor (beta chain) was profiled in a study of glioma-infiltrating T cells after dendritic cell vaccination. On the study more broadly: Patients received autologous tumor lysate-pulsed dendritic cell vaccination between about 2002 and 2013. Three intradermal dendritic cell vaccine injections were given every two weeks.

Only in-frame clones appear in the TCRdb table, and some are missing; sequencing was by immunoSEQ multiplex PCR. This table holds tens of thousands of clones, roughly 84% found once. This CDR3 is 16 amino acids long. The V end was cut by 1 base, the J end by 9 bases, with 19 bases between. The V gene's germline CDR1 is SGHAT and CDR2 FQDESV (reference sequence). The chain carries TRBV11-1 and TRBJ2-1; D perhaps matches TRBD2 (6 bases). The receptor's source is a human donor with glioblastoma. The sequences come from blood, collected before dendritic cell vaccination. Written as DNA, the CDR3 is TGTGCCAGCAGCTTAGGTGGCGGGATTTATGGGAGTGAGCAGTTCTTC. The encoded protein is CASSLGGGIYGSEQFF. The whole variable domain, remainder taken from reference TRBV11-1 and TRBJ2-1, is EAEVAQSPRYKITEKSQAVAFWCDPISGHATLYWYRQILGQGPELLVQFQDESVVDDSQLPKDRFSAERLKGVDSTLKIQPAELGDSAMYLCASSLGGGIYGSEQFFGPGTRLTVL.